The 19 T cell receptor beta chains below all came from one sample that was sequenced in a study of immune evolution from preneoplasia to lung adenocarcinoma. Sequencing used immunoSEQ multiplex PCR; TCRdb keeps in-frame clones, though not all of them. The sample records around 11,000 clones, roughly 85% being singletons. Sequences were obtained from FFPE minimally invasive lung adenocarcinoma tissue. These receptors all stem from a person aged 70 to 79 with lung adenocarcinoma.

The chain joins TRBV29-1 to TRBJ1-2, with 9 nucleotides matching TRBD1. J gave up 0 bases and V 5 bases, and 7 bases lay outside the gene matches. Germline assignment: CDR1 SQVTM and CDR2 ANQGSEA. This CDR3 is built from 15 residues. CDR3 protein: CSVPDRGGTNYGYTF. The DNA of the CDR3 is TGCAGCGTTCCAGACAGGGGGGGAACTAACTATGGCTACACCTTC.

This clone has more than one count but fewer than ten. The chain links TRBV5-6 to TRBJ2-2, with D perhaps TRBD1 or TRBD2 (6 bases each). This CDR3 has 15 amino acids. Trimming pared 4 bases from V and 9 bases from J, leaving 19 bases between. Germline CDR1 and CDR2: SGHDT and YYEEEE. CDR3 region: CASSRDLGTYWELFF. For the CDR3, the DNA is TGTGCCAGCAGCCGGGACTTGGGGACATATTGGGAGCTGTTTTTT.

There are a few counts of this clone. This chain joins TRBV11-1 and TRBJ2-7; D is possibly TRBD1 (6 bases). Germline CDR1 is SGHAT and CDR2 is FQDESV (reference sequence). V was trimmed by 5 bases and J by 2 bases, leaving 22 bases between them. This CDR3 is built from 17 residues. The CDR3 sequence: CASSLTDSAGQTYEQYF. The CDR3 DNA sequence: TGTGCCAGCAGCCTTACAGATTCTGCCGGACAGACCTACGAGCAGTACTTC.

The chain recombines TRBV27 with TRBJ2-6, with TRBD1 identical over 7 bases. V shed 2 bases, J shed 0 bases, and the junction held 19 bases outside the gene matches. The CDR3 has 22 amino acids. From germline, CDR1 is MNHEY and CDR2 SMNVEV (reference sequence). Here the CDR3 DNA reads TGTGCCAGCAGTTTACGTATTCTCCCGGGACAGCCTGAGCTCTCTGGGGCCAACGTCCTGACTTTC. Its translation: CASSLRILPGQPELSGANVLTF.

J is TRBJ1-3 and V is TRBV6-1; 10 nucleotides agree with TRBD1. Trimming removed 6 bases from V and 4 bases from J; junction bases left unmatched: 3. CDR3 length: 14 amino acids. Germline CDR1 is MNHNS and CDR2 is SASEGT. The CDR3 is CASRTGGSGNTIYF. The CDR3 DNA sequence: TGTGCCAGCAGGACAGGGGGCTCAGGAAACACCATATATTTT.

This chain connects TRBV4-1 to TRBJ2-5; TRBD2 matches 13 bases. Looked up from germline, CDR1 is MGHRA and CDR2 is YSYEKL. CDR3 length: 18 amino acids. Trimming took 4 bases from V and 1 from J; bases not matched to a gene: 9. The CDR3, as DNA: TGCGCCAGCAGCCCAGGTGCACTAGCGGGGGGGATCCAAGAGACCCAGTACTTC. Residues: CASSPGALAGGIQETQYF.

The CDR3 loop is CASSLVRTVWGATNEKLFF. CDR3 in DNA: TGTGCCAGCAGCTTAGTTAGGACAGTCTGGGGTGCAACTAATGAAAAACTGTTTTTT. The rearrangement links TRBV7-2 to TRBJ1-4, with TRBD1 as a possible D gene (6 bases). The CDR3 is 19 amino acids. Trimming shortened V by 1 base and J by 0 bases, and 18 bases separated the two germline ends. Germline V gene data show CDR1 as SGHTA and CDR2 as FQGNSA.

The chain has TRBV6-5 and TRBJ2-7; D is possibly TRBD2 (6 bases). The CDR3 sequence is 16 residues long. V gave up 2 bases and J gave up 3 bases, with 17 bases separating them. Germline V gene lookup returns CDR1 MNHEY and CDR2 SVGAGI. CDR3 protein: CASSYRGRRTNYEQYF. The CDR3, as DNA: TGTGCCAGCAGTTACCGGGGGAGACGGACGAACTACGAGCAGTACTTC.

The CDR3 spells CASSQEQGGANTEAFF. The CDR3 nucleotides are TGCGCCAGCAGCCAAGAACAGGGAGGGGCGAACACTGAAGCTTTCTTT. The chain uses TRBV4-1 and TRBJ1-1; perhaps TRBD1 as D (6 bases). Germline assignment: CDR1 MGHRA and CDR2 YSYEKL. The CDR3 totals 16 residues. V was clipped by 0 bases and J by 1 base, with 12 bases between them.

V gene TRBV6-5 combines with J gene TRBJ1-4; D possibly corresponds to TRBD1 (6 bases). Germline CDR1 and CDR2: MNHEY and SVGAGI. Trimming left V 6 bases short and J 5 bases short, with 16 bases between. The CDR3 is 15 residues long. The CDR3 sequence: CASRNDRLGNEKLFF. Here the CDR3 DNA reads TGTGCCAGCAGAAACGACAGGCTGGGGAATGAAAAACTGTTTTTT.

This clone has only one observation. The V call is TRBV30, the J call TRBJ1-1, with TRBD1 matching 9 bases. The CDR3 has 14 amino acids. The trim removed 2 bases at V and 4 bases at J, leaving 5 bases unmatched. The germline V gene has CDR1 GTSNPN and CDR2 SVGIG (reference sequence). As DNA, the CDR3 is TGTGCCTGGAGTCCGACAGGGGGGGGCACTGAAGCTTTCTTT. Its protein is CAWSPTGGGTEAFF.

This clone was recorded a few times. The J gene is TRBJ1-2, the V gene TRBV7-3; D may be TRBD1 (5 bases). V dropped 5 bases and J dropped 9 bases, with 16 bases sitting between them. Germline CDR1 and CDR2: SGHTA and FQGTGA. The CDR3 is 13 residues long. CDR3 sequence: CASSQAAGYSYTF. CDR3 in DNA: TGTGCCAGCAGCCAAGCCGCAGGGTATAGCTACACCTTC.

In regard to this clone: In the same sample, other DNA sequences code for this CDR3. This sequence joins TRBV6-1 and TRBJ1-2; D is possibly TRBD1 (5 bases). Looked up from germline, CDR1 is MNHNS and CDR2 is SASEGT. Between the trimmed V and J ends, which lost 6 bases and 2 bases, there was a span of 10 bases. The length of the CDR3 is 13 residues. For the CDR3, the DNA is TGTGCCAGCAGCCCCGGGGCGAACTATGGCTACACCTTC. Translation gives CASSPGANYGYTF.

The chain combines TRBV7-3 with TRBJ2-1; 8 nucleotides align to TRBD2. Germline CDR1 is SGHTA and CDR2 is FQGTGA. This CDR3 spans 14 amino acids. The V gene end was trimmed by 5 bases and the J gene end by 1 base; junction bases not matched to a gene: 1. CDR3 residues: CASSPSGSYNEQFF. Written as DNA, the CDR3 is TGTGCCAGCAGCCCTAGCGGGTCCTACAATGAGCAGTTCTTC.

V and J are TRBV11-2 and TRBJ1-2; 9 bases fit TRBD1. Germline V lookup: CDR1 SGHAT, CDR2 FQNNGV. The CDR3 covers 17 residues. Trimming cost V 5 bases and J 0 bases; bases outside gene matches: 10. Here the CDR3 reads CASSTQPGQGANYGYTF. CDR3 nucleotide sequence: TGTGCCAGCAGCACTCAACCGGGACAGGGAGCTAACTATGGCTACACCTTC.

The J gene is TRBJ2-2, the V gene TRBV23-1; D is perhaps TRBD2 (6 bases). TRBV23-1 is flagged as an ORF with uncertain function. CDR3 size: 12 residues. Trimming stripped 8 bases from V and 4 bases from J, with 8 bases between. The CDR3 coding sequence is TGCGCCAGCGGAGCGGGCACCGGGGAGCTGTTTTTT. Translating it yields CASGAGTGELFF.

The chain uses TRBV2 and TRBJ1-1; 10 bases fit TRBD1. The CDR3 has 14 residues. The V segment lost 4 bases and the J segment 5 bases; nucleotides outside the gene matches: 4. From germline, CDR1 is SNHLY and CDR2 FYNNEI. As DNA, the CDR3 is TGTGCCAGCAGTGGACAGGGGGCTGGGACTGAAGCTTTCTTT. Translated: CASSGQGAGTEAFF. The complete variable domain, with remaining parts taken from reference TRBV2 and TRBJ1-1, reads EPEVTQTPSHQVTQMGQEVILRCVPISNHLYFYWYRQILGQKVEFLVSFYNNEISEKSEIFDDQFSVERPDGSNFTLKIRSTKLEDSAMYFCASSGQGAGTEAFFGQGTRLTVV.

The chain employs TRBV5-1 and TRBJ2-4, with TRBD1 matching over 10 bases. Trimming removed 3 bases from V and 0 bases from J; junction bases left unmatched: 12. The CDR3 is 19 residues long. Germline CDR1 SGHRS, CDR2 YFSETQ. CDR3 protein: CASSWDRDRGTLAKNIQYF. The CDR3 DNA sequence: TGCGCCAGCAGCTGGGACCGGGACAGGGGCACCCTAGCCAAAAACATTCAGTACTTC. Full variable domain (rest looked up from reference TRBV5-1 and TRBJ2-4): KAGVTQTPRYLIKTRGQQVTLSCSPISGHRSVSWYQQTPGQGLQFLFEYFSETQRNKGNFPGRFSGRQFSNSRSEMNVSTLELGDSALYLCASSWDRDRGTLAKNIQYFGAGTRLSVL.

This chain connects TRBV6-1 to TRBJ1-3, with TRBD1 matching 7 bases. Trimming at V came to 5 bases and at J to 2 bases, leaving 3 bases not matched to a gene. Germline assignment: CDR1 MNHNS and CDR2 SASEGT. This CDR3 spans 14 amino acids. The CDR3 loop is CASSPQGAGNTIYF. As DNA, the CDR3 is TGTGCCAGCAGTCCCCAGGGGGCTGGAAACACCATATATTTT.